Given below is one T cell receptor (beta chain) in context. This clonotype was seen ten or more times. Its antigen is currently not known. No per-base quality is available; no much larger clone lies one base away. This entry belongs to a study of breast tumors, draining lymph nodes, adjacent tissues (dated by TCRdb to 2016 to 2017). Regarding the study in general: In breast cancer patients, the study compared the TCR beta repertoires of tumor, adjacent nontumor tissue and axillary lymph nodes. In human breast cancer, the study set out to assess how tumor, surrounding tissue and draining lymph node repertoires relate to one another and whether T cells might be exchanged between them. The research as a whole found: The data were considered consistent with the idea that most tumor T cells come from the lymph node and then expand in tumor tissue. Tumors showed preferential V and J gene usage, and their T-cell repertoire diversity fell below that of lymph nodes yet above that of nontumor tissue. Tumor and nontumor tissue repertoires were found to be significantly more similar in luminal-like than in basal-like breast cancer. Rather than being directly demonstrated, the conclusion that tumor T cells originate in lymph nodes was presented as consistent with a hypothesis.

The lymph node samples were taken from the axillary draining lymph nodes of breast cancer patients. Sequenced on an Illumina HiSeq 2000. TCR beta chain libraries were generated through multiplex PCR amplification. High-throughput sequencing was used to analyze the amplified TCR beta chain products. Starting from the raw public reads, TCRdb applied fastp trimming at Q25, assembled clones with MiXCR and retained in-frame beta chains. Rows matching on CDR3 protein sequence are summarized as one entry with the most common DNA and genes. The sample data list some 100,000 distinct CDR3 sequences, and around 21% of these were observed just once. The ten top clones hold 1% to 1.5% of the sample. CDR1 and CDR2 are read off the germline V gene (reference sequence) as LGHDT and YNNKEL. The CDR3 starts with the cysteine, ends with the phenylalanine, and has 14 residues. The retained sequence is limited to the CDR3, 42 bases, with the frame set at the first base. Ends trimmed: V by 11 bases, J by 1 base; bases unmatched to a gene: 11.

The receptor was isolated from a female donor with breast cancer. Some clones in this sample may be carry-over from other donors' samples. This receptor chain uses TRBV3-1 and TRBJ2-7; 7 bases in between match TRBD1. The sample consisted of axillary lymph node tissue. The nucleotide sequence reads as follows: TGTGCCCGCCTAAGGGGGCCCGGATCCTACGAGCAGTACTTC. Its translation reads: CARLRGPGSYEQYF.